The 19 T cell receptor beta chains below come from one sample, sequenced in a study of T cell repertoires in cytomegalovirus infection. TCRdb re-analysed the reads in MiXCR, keeping a single row per CDR3 protein. The sample lists about 920,000 distinct CDR3 sequences; around 31% were seen once. No cognate antigen is known for these TCRs. Sequencing was performed on cultured CD8+ T cells from PBMCs, taken from culture after CMV antigen stimulation. The receptors here all came from a human donor in good health (CMV status not recorded). Some clones in this sample may be carry-over from other donors' samples.

There are a few counts of this clonotype. The chain combines TRBV7-9 with TRBJ2-7; 7 bases fit TRBD1. Germline V CDR1 and CDR2: SEHNR, FQNEAQ (reference sequence). Losses at the gene ends were 5 bases for V and 1 base for J; bases not matched to a gene: 8. The length of the CDR3 is 15 residues. The CDR3 DNA is TGTGCCAGCAGCGCACCGTTGGGACAGTCCTACGAGCAGTACTTC. Amino acids: CASSAPLGQSYEQYF.

Concerning this clonotype: The germline gene is not matched at one end of the junction; a read error may be the cause. The V gene is TRBV7-9, the J gene TRBJ2-7; D may be TRBD1 or TRBD2 (5 bases each). In germline, CDR1 is SEHNR, CDR2 FQNEAQ (reference sequence). The CDR3 extends over 15 amino acids. CDR3 coding DNA: TGTGTCAGCAGCCCTGGGACCCACGCAGCCTACGAGCAGTACTTC. The encoded protein is CVSSPGTHAAYEQYF.

V and J are TRBV19 and TRBJ1-1; 11 nucleotides line up with TRBD1. With V trimmed by 4 bases and J by 0 bases, 4 bases remained unmatched. Germline V gene lookup returns CDR1 LNHDA and CDR2 SQIVND (reference sequence). CDR3 length equals 16 residues. The chain's CDR3 is CASSKGTGGMNTEAFF. CDR3 coding DNA: TGTGCCAGTAGTAAAGGGACAGGGGGTATGAACACTGAAGCTTTCTTT. The full variable domain, its missing parts supplied by reference TRBV19 and TRBJ1-1, is DGGITQSPKYLFRKEGQNVTLSCEQNLNHDAMYWYRQDPGQGLRLIYYSQIVNDFQKGDIAEGYSVSREKKESFPLTVTSAQKNPTAFYLCASSKGTGGMNTEAFFGQGTRLTVV.

This clonotype was seen repeatedly, ten times or more. This chain connects TRBV5-1 to TRBJ2-1; 10 bases line up with TRBD2. In germline, CDR1 is SGHRS, CDR2 YFSETQ. This CDR3 region has 16 residues. The V gene end was trimmed by 4 bases and the J gene end by 4 bases; junction bases not matched to a gene: 8. CDR3 region: CASSALAGGPYNEQFF. Written as DNA, the CDR3 is TGCGCCAGCAGCGCATTAGCGGGGGGACCTTACAATGAGCAGTTCTTC. Full variable domain (remainder filled in from reference TRBV5-1 and TRBJ2-1): KAGVTQTPRYLIKTRGQQVTLSCSPISGHRSVSWYQQTPGQGLQFLFEYFSETQRNKGNFPGRFSGRQFSNSRSEMNVSTLELGDSALYLCASSALAGGPYNEQFFGPGTRLTVL.

The rearrangement uses TRBV20-1 and TRBJ2-6; 11 bases are shared with TRBD1. This CDR3 comprises 17 residues. Germline CDR1 and CDR2: DFQATT and SNEGSKA (reference sequence). V was pared by 3 bases and J by 0 bases, with 4 bases of the junction left unmatched. The CDR3 sequence: CSASPGTGGSGANVLTF. The CDR3 DNA reads as TGCAGTGCTAGTCCCGGGACAGGGGGCTCTGGGGCCAACGTCCTGACTTTC.

This clonotype was observed a few times. The rearrangement links TRBV10-2 to TRBJ2-1, with 8 nucleotides matching TRBD2. CDR3 length: 17 residues. CDR1 is WSHSY, CDR2 SAAADI, per germline. V dropped 4 bases and J dropped 2; count of bases not matched to a gene: 10. CDR3 amino acids: CASSVSAGGLTYNEQFF. The CDR3 coding sequence is TGCGCCAGCAGTGTTAGTGCGGGGGGCCTCACCTACAATGAGCAGTTCTTC.

This clonotype was seen more than once but under ten times. The chain joins TRBV27 to TRBJ1-6, with D tentatively TRBD1 (6 bases). The CDR3 is 14 residues long. Germline V gives CDR1 MNHEY, CDR2 SMNVEV (reference sequence). Between the trimmed V and J ends, which lost 7 bases and 10 bases, there was a span of 17 bases. The DNA for the CDR3 is TGTGCCAGCACAAGGGGGGGGGGCCCGTCACCCCTCCACTTT. Translation gives CASTRGGGPSPLHF.

The rearrangement joins TRBV7-2 to TRBJ2-2, with D maybe TRBD1 (6 bases). V was trimmed by 4 bases and J by 5 bases, leaving 11 bases between them. This CDR3 has 14 amino acids. Germline V lookup: CDR1 SGHTA, CDR2 FQGNSA. The CDR3 sequence: CASSSVRGTGELFF. CDR3 DNA: TGTGCCAGCAGCTCCGTTAGGGGGACCGGGGAGCTGTTTTTT. Variable domain in full (rest from reference TRBV7-2 and TRBJ2-2): GAGVSQSPSNKVTEKGKDVELRCDPISGHTALYWYRQSLGQGLEFLIYFQGNSAPDKSGLPSDRFSAERTGGSVSTLTIQRTQQEDSAVYLCASSSVRGTGELFFGEGSRLTVL.

The chain links TRBV27 to TRBJ1-2, with D tentatively TRBD1 (6 bases). The CDR3 covers 15 residues. The V and J ends lost 2 bases and 5 bases respectively, with 15 bases between them. CDR1 is MNHEY and CDR2 is SMNVEV in the germline V gene (reference sequence). CDR3 amino acids: CASSLVEGGNYGYTF. For the CDR3, the DNA is TGTGCCAGCAGTTTAGTAGAAGGGGGTAATTATGGCTACACCTTC.

The chain has TRBV7-3 and TRBJ2-3; maybe TRBD2 (5 bases). Looked up from germline, CDR1 is SGHTA and CDR2 is FQGTGA. V lost 3 bases to trimming and J lost 5 bases, with 15 bases between them. The CDR3 is 15 residues long. The DNA for the CDR3 is TGTGCCAGCAGCTTTTTAACCGGGCGGGTAGATACGCAGTATTTT. This translates into CASSFLTGRVDTQYF. Complete variable domain (other parts from reference TRBV7-3 and TRBJ2-3): GAGVSQTPSNKVTEKGKYVELRCDPISGHTALYWYRQSLGQGPEFLIYFQGTGAADDSGLPNDRFFAVRPEGSVSTLKIQRTERGDSAVYLCASSFLTGRVDTQYFGPGTRLTVL.

The chain links TRBV7-9 to TRBJ2-2, with TRBD1 identical over 8 bases. With 5 bases clipped from V and 3 bases from J, the junction kept 8 bases outside the gene matches. Germline CDR1 SEHNR, CDR2 FQNEAQ (reference sequence). This CDR3 region has 16 residues. CDR3 DNA sequence: TGTGCCAGCAGCCCCAGGACAGGGTTGGACACCGGGGAGCTGTTTTTT. Its protein is CASSPRTGLDTGELFF.

This clonotype was seen many times. The rearrangement uses TRBV7-9 and TRBJ1-2; D gene uncertain. V was pared by 1 base and J by 4 bases, with 7 bases between. The CDR3 has 13 residues. Germline lookup yields CDR1 SEHNR and CDR2 FQNEAQ (reference sequence). CDR3 DNA sequence: TGTGCCAGCAGCTTAGGGGAAGCCTATGGCTACACCTTC. It is translated as CASSLGEAYGYTF. Variable domain in full (rest from reference TRBV7-9 and TRBJ1-2): DTGVSQNPRHKITKRGQNVTFRCDPISEHNRLYWYRQTLGQGPEFLTYFQNEAQLEKSRLLSDRFSAERPKGSFSTLEIQRTEQGDSAMYLCASSLGEAYGYTFGSGTRLTVV.

The chain combines TRBV6-1 with TRBJ1-2; D not resolved. The CDR3 sequence is 14 residues long. CDR1 MNHNS and CDR2 SASEGT come from the germline V gene. The V end lost 0 bases, the J end lost 6 bases, and 11 bases lay between the germline ends. The chain's CDR3 is CASSEAGAPDGYTF. CDR3 in DNA: TGTGCCAGCAGTGAAGCGGGAGCCCCCGATGGCTACACCTTC.

This clonotype was counted between two and nine times. The chain couples TRBV27 to TRBJ2-1, with 10 bases matching TRBD1. The V gene's germline CDR1 is MNHEY and CDR2 SMNVEV (reference sequence). With V trimmed by 10 bases and J by 5 bases, 11 bases remained unmatched. The CDR3 has 15 amino acids. In DNA, the CDR3 is TGTGCCAACCTCCTCGGGACAGGGGAGAACAATGAGCAGTTCTTC. This gives the protein CANLLGTGENNEQFF.

Concerning this clonotype itself: This may stem from a read error, because a much larger clone lies one nucleotide away. V gene TRBV7-9 combines with J gene TRBJ1-2; perhaps TRBD1 as D (6 bases). The CDR3 extends over 13 amino acids. Germline loops: CDR1 SEHNR, CDR2 FQNEAQ (reference sequence). The CDR3 nucleotides read TGTGTCAGCAGCCCAGGGGAGGTTATAGGCTACACCTTC. It codes for CVSSPGEVIGYTF.

A single count supports this clonotype. The J gene is TRBJ2-2, the V gene TRBV12-3 or TRBV12-4; no clear D. The CDR3 sequence is 15 residues long. Trimming left V 4 bases short and J 7 bases short, with 16 bases between. DNA for the CDR3: TGTGCCAGCAGTTCCCGCAGGTATCGCGGCGGGGAGCTGTTTTTT. Translated, it gives CASSSRRYRGGELFF.

This clonotype was recorded many times. The CDR3 bases are TGTGCCAGCAGCTTAGTCCCCGACAAGGGCAATCAGCCCCAGCATTTT. Residues: CASSLVPDKGNQPQHF. The rearrangement joins TRBV7-2 to TRBJ1-5; D gene uncertain. Germline values: CDR1 SGHTA, CDR2 FQGNSA. This CDR3 comprises 16 residues. V was pared by 1 base and J by 2 bases, with 12 bases between.

The chain has TRBV10-3 and TRBJ2-7; 10 nucleotides line up with TRBD1. The CDR3 covers 12 residues. Germline CDR1 is ENHRY and CDR2 is SYGVKD. The J segment lost 6 bases and the V segment lost 10 bases, leaving 6 bases of the junction unmatched. CDR3 amino acids: CANAGTGVEQYF. The CDR3 nucleotides are TGTGCCAACGCCGGGACAGGGGTCGAGCAGTACTTC.

The gene calls are TRBV12-3 or TRBV12-4 and TRBJ2-5; maybe TRBD1 (5 bases). The germline V and J ends were trimmed by 8 bases and 5 bases, with 15 bases remaining between them. This CDR3 has 13 amino acids. The CDR3 nucleotides read TGTGCCAGCTCTGGGGCCTTTGTCGAGACCCAGTACTTC. It codes for CASSGAFVETQYF.